This TCR beta chain was profiled in a study of identical twins. Overall study results and limits: For cord blood, abundant beta clonotypes had fewer insertions, unlike memory repertoires, which showed none. Weaker excess sharing between twins was seen in beta out-of-frame sequences. The models gave estimates that fell short of the out-of-frame TCR alpha sharing seen in monozygotic twins.

A universal primer site was created by template switching, with the cDNA bearing unique molecular identifiers. TCRdb re-called the 5' RACE reads through MiXCR, storing one row per CDR3 protein. Of around 290,000 distinct CDR3 sequences in the sample, roughly 9.8% were seen once. CDR1 and CDR2 from the germline V gene are SGHTS and YDEGEE. V was pared by 3 bases and J by 2 bases, with 12 bases between. This CDR3 has 14 amino acids. As to this clonotype: Its antigen is undetermined.

The data were also submitted as part of a second study, on yellow fever vaccine responses in identical twins.

V and J are TRBV5-8 and TRBJ2-7; maybe TRBD1 (6 bases). This receptor was identified in a woman aged 18-29 years in good health. Sequencing input: CD8+ T cells sorted from blood. CDR3 loop: CASSSGQTTYEQYF. CDR3 nucleotide sequence: TGTGCCAGCAGCTCAGGACAGACTACCTACGAGCAGTACTTC.